One and the same sample provided the 27 T cell receptor beta chains below, sequenced in a study of read filtering for tumor transcriptome and immune sequencing. From roughly 390 ng of RNA, a library with molecular barcoded alpha/delta and beta/gamma adaptors was made. MiXCR, run by TCRdb on the reads, gives a single entry per CDR3 protein. The sample has roughly 130,000 distinct CDR3 sequences; 13% are singletons. What was sequenced was a population of CD138-negative cells sorted from bone marrow. The receptor source for this set is a donor aged 40 or over with multiple myeloma.

This clonotype was seen ten or more times. In DNA form, the CDR3 reads TGTGCCATCAGTTCGCGGACTAGCGGGGGGGCGGCAGATACGCAGTATTTT. This sequence encodes CAISSRTSGGAADTQYF. The rearrangement links TRBV10-3 to TRBJ2-3, with TRBD2 matching over 15 bases. The trim removed 5 bases at V and 4 bases at J, leaving 7 bases unmatched. Germline CDR1 is ENHRY and CDR2 is SYGVKD. There are 17 residues in the CDR3.

There are many counts of this clonotype. The genes are TRBV29-1 and TRBJ1-2; maybe TRBD1 (5 bases). The CDR3 loop spans 13 amino acids. The V end was cut by 3 bases, the J end by 3 bases, with 11 bases between. Germline V gene data show CDR1 as SQVTM and CDR2 as ANQGSEA. CDR3 in amino acids: CSVEMGVDYGYTF. CDR3 nucleotides: TGCAGCGTTGAGATGGGGGTAGACTATGGCTACACCTTC.

This clonotype appeared many times. The J gene is TRBJ2-7, the V gene TRBV15; D is uncertain. This CDR3 region has 12 residues. Germline V gene sequence: CDR1 LNHNV, CDR2 YYDKDF (reference sequence). With 3 bases removed from V and 7 bases from J, the gap between germline ends came to 10 bases. In DNA, the CDR3 is TGTGCCACCAGCAGGTACAACCAAGAGCAGTACTTC. This codes for CATSRYNQEQYF.

Details on this clonotype: This sequence may be a read error, since a much larger clone differs from it by one base. The conserved phenylalanine or tryptophan normally closing the CDR3 is absent here, so this likely arose from a read error. J is TRBJ2-4 and V is TRBV12-3 or TRBV12-4; no clear D. The CDR3 covers 13 residues. The V and J ends lost 8 bases and 0 bases respectively, with 8 bases between them. The CDR3 sequence: CASCGEAKNIQYS. CDR3 nucleotides: TGTGCCAGCTGTGGAGAAGCCAAAAACATTCAGTACTCC.

This clonotype was observed at least ten times. CDR3 nucleotide sequence: TGCGCCAGCAGCTTGGCTGGGGACAGGGTCGACAATGAGCAGTTCTTC. This translates into CASSLAGDRVDNEQFF. V usage is TRBV5-1 and J usage is TRBJ2-1, with 9 bases aligning to TRBD1. This CDR3 has 16 residues. J was trimmed by 5 bases and V by 0 bases; bases with no gene match: 6. From germline, CDR1 is SGHRS and CDR2 YFSETQ.

The sample holds many counts of this clonotype. V is TRBV4-2 and J is TRBJ2-1, with 7 bases matching TRBD1. With 0 bases clipped from V and 4 bases from J, the junction kept 6 bases outside the gene matches. Germline lookup yields CDR1 LGHNA and CDR2 YNFKEQ. The CDR3 has 16 amino acids. CDR3 amino acids: CASSQDPGTAYNEQFF. The CDR3, as DNA: TGTGCCAGCAGCCAAGATCCCGGGACAGCATACAATGAGCAGTTCTTC.

This clonotype has ten or more counts. V is TRBV2 and J is TRBJ2-5; the match to TRBD1 covers 7 bases. Germline V lookup: CDR1 SNHLY, CDR2 FYNNEI. The CDR3 length is 13 residues. The junction had 5 bases not matched to a gene; V was cut back by 6 bases and J by 4 bases. The CDR3 nucleotides are TGTGCCAGCAGGCCGCAGGGGGTAGAGACCCAGTACTTC. Its translation: CASRPQGVETQYF.

The chain employs TRBV2 and TRBJ1-1, with D possibly being TRBD1 (5 bases). The germline CDR1 and CDR2 sequences are SNHLY and FYNNEI. The CDR3 length is 14 residues. With 7 bases removed from V and 0 bases from J, the gap between germline ends came to 12 bases. Written as DNA, the CDR3 is TGTGCCAGCACCAGGGACGGAATGAACACTGAAGCTTTCTTT. Translating it yields CASTRDGMNTEAFF.

This clonotype showed up many times. The rearrangement uses TRBV7-3 and TRBJ2-1, with 8 bases lining up with TRBD1. The CDR3 totals 15 residues. Germline CDR1 SGHTA, CDR2 FQGTGA. J gave up 8 bases and V 5 bases, and 11 bases lay outside the gene matches. For the CDR3, the DNA is TGTGCCAGCAGCCCTACAGGGGGGAGCGGTCATGAGCAGTTCTTC. Translation: CASSPTGGSGHEQFF.

This clonotype was detected ten times or more. The V gene is TRBV19, the J gene TRBJ2-2; unclear D gene. Trimming stripped 7 bases from V and 0 bases from J, with 12 bases between. There are 15 residues in the CDR3. The germline CDR1 and CDR2 sequences are LNHDA and SQIVND (reference sequence). The CDR3 nucleotides read TGTGCCAGTACTCCGGACGGCGCGAACACCGGGGAGCTGTTTTTT. Its translation is CASTPDGANTGELFF. The whole variable domain, remainder taken from reference TRBV19 and TRBJ2-2, is DGGITQSPKYLFRKEGQNVTLSCEQNLNHDAMYWYRQDPGQGLRLIYYSQIVNDFQKGDIAEGYSVSREKKESFPLTVTSAQKNPTAFYLCASTPDGANTGELFFGEGSRLTVL.

The chain links TRBV7-9 to TRBJ2-3, with 9 positions matching TRBD2. After removal of 5 bases from V and 4 bases from J, the junction contained 7 bases not matched to a gene. This CDR3 has 15 residues. Germline V gives CDR1 SEHNR, CDR2 FQNEAQ (reference sequence). The CDR3 coding sequence is TGTGCCAGCAGCCCGATAGCGGGAGCGGCAGATACGCAGTATTTT. This gives the protein CASSPIAGAADTQYF.

The sample holds many counts of this clonotype. The V call is TRBV20-1, the J call TRBJ1-1, with 8 bases fitting TRBD1. Germline V gene data show CDR1 as DFQATT and CDR2 as SNEGSKA (reference sequence). V shed 6 bases and J 5 bases; nucleotides not matched to a gene: 14. CDR3 size: 15 residues. CDR3 nucleotides: TGCAGTGCCTCACGCCCCAGGGGGCAGGGGACTGAAGCTTTCTTT. It is translated as CSASRPRGQGTEAFF.

This clonotype was seen at least ten times. The rearrangement links TRBV18 to TRBJ1-5; TRBD1 might be the D (5 bases). Trimming took off 0 bases at V and 8 bases at J, with 8 bases between the two ends. The CDR3 is 13 residues long. Germline loops: CDR1 KGHSH, CDR2 LQKENI. The CDR3 DNA reads as TGTGCCAGCTCACCACCGGGGGGTAAGCCCCAGCATTTT. Its translation: CASSPPGGKPQHF.

This clonotype was observed many times. The CDR3: CAISDERGSYNEQFF. The CDR3 DNA is TGTGCCATCAGTGACGAAAGGGGCTCCTACAATGAGCAGTTCTTC. V is TRBV10-3 and J is TRBJ2-1, with TRBD1 as a possible D gene (5 bases). Per germline, CDR1 ENHRY and CDR2 SYGVKD. Trimming took off 3 bases at V and 0 bases at J, with 9 bases between the two ends. The CDR3 totals 15 residues.

This clonotype was recorded at least ten times. J is TRBJ1-1 and V is TRBV6-6; D remains unclear. V was pared by 0 bases and J by 0 bases, with 8 bases between. Germline V CDR1 and CDR2: MNHNY, SVGAGI (reference sequence). This CDR3 has 15 residues. As DNA, the CDR3 is TGTGCCAGCAGTTACTCCCGGACTGTGAACACTGAAGCTTTCTTT. Translation: CASSYSRTVNTEAFF.

This clonotype has a count of ten or more. The rearrangement uses TRBV5-1 and TRBJ1-1, with TRBD1 identical over 9 bases. The germline gives CDR1 SGHRS, CDR2 YFSETQ. V lost 1 base and J lost 8; bases outside the gene matches: 21. The CDR3 has 19 amino acids. CDR3 coding DNA: TGCGCCAGCAGCTTGTGGGGGCCCGAACCTGGGACAGGGCATCCAGAAGCTTTCTTT. Encoded protein: CASSLWGPEPGTGHPEAFF.

This clonotype was counted many times. This chain joins TRBV5-1 and TRBJ1-1, with unresolved D. The CDR3 extends over 13 amino acids. V shed 0 bases and J shed 2 bases, with 5 bases lying between them. Germline V lookup: CDR1 SGHRS, CDR2 YFSETQ. CDR3 in DNA: TGCGCCAGCAGCTTGGCACGTAACACTGAAGCTTTCTTT. Its protein product is CASSLARNTEAFF.

This clonotype was seen repeatedly, ten times or more. V is TRBV4-2 and J is TRBJ2-3; unclear D gene. In germline, CDR1 is LGHNA, CDR2 YNFKEQ. The V gene lost 0 bases and the J gene lost 4 bases, with 8 bases spanning the gap. The CDR3 totals 14 residues. The chain's CDR3 is CASSQESSSDTQYF. CDR3 DNA: TGTGCCAGCAGCCAAGAATCCTCTTCAGATACGCAGTATTTT.

This clonotype was seen repeatedly, ten times or more. The chain is built from TRBV5-1 and TRBJ2-1; D perhaps matches TRBD2 (6 bases). Germline values: CDR1 SGHRS, CDR2 YFSETQ. CDR3 length: 14 amino acids. Trimming removed 3 bases at V and 4 bases at J, with 11 bases between. Here the CDR3 DNA reads TGCGCCAGCAGCTCCCCTAGCGTATACAATGAGCAGTTCTTC. This gives the protein CASSSPSVYNEQFF.

Many counts were recorded for this clonotype. The genes are TRBV20-1 and TRBJ2-5; D is unresolved. CDR1 DFQATT and CDR2 SNEGSKA come from the germline V gene (reference sequence). CDR3 length: 14 residues. The ends were cut back, 0 bases at V and 4 bases at J, with 12 bases in the middle. The CDR3 region has the DNA TGCAGTGCTAGAGATGGAAGGGTAGTAGAGACCCAGTACTTC. Translating gives CSARDGRVVETQYF.

As for this clonotype: A much larger clone sits a single nucleotide away, making a read error possible. The chain employs TRBV6-1 and TRBJ2-5; 9 bases align to TRBD2. The germline V gene has CDR1 MNHNS and CDR2 SASEGT. The CDR3 extends over 14 amino acids. The CDR3 coding sequence is TGTGCCAGCAGGTTAGCGGGGGAGGTGGAGACCCGGTACTTC. It is translated as CASRLAGEVETRYF.

The chain combines TRBV29-1 with TRBJ2-5, with D hard to call. The germline V gene has CDR1 SQVTM and CDR2 ANQGSEA. Trimming took 2 bases from V and 7 from J, leaving 14 bases between them. This CDR3 has 13 residues. The CDR3 sequence: CSVELLDLGTQYF. In DNA form, the CDR3 reads TGCAGCGTTGAACTCCTAGACCTTGGGACCCAGTACTTC.

There are many counts of this clonotype. The rearrangement joins TRBV3-1 to TRBJ1-6; a weak D match, TRBD1 (6 bases). V was pared by 0 bases and J by 8 bases, with 11 bases between. There are 15 residues in the CDR3. Germline V gives CDR1 LGHDT, CDR2 YNNKEL (reference sequence). CDR3: CASSQDGRGYSPLHF. As DNA, the CDR3 is TGTGCCAGCAGCCAAGATGGCAGGGGTTATTCACCCCTCCACTTT.

The chain uses TRBV12-3 or TRBV12-4 and TRBJ2-3; D possibly corresponds to TRBD2 (5 bases). This CDR3 region has 15 residues. The V end was cut by 6 bases, the J end by 2 bases, with 15 bases between. The CDR3 is CASSLSGGPTDTQYF. CDR3 sequence (DNA): TGTGCCAGCAGCTTAAGCGGAGGCCCCACAGATACGCAGTATTTT.

This clonotype was seen a few times. The junction and the germline gene differ at one end; a read error may be behind it. V gene TRBV5-5 combines with J gene TRBJ2-1; maybe TRBD2 (6 bases). CDR1 is SGHKS and CDR2 is YYEKEE in the germline V gene (reference sequence). This CDR3 spans 15 amino acids. The DNA for the CDR3 is TGTGCCAGCAGTCCGGGGGAGACAGTGTACATTGAGCAGCTCTTC. Translated: CASSPGETVYIEQLF.

As regards this clonotype: The junction does not match germline at one end; this may be a read error. V and J are TRBV2 and TRBJ2-1, with unresolved D. CDR3 size: 11 residues. The germline V gene encodes CDR1 SNHLY and CDR2 FYNNEI. DNA for the CDR3: TGTGCCAGCAGCTTCTACGATGAGCAGTTCTTC. Translated, it gives CASSFYDEQFF.

Remarks on this clonotype: A read error may be the cause here, since a much bigger clone is one base away. The genes are TRBV5-5 and TRBJ2-3; D might be TRBD2 (6 bases). The ends were cut back, 7 bases at V and 8 bases at J, with 20 bases in the middle. CDR3 length: 14 residues. Germline lookup yields CDR1 SGHKS and CDR2 YYEKEE (reference sequence). The CDR3 DNA reads as TGTGCCAGCGGGCTGCAGGCGGGGCCAGTTACGCAGTATTTT. It is translated as CASGLQAGPVTQYF.